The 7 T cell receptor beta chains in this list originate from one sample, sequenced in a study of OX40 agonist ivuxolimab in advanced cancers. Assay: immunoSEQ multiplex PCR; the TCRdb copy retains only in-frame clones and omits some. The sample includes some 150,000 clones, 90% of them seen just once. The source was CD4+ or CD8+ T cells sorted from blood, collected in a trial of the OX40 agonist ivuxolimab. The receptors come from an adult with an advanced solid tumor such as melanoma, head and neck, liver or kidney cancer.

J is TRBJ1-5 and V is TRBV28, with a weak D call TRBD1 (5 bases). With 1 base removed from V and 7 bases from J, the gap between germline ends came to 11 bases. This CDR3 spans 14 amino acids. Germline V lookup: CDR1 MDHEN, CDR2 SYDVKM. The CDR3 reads CASSLSGPEQPQHF. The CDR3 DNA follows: TGTGCCAGCAGTTTATCAGGGCCGGAACAGCCCCAGCATTTT.

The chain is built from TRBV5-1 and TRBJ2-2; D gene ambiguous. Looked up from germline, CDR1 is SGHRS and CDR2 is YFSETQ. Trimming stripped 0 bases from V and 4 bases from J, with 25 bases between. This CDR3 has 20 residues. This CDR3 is CASSLALTAIPVGRTGELFF. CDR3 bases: TGCGCCAGCAGCTTGGCCTTAACGGCTATTCCCGTCGGCCGCACCGGGGAGCTGTTTTTT. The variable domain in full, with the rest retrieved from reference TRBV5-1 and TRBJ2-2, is KAGVTQTPRYLIKTRGQQVTLSCSPISGHRSVSWYQQTPGQGLQFLFEYFSETQRNKGNFPGRFSGRQFSNSRSEMNVSTLELGDSALYLCASSLALTAIPVGRTGELFFGEGSRLTVL.

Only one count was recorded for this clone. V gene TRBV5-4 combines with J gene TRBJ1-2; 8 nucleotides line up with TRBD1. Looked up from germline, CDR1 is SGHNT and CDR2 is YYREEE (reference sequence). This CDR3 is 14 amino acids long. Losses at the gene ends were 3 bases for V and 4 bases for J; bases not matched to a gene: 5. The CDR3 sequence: CASSSAGGIYGYTF. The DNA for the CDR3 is TGTGCCAGCAGCTCAGCAGGGGGCATCTATGGCTACACCTTC.

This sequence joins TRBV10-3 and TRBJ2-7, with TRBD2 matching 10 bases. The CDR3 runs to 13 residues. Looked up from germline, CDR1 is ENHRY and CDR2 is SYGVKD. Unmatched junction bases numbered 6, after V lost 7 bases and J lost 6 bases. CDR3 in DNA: TGTGCCATCATCCAGCGGGAGGGCGGCGAGCAGTACTTC. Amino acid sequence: CAIIQREGGEQYF.

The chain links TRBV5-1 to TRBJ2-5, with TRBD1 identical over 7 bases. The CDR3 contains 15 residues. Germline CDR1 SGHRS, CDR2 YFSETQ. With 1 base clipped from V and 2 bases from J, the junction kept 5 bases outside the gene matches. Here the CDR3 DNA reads TGCGCCAGCAGCTTGACAGGGGCGGATCAAGAGACCCAGTACTTC. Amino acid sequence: CASSLTGADQETQYF.

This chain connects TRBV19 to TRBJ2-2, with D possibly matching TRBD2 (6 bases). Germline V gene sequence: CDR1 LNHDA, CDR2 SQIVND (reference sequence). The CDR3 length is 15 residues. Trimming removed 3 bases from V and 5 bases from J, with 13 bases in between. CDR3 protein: CASSIGGLRTGELFF. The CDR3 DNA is TGTGCCAGTAGTATCGGGGGACTTAGGACCGGGGAGCTGTTTTTT. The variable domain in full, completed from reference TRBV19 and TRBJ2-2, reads DGGITQSPKYLFRKEGQNVTLSCEQNLNHDAMYWYRQDPGQGLRLIYYSQIVNDFQKGDIAEGYSVSREKKESFPLTVTSAQKNPTAFYLCASSIGGLRTGELFFGEGSRLTVL.

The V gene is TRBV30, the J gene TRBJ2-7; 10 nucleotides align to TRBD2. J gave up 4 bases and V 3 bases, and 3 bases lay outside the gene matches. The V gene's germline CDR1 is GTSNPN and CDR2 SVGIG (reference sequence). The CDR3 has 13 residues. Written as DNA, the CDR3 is TGTGCCTGGAGACTAGCGGGAAGGTACGAGCAGTACTTC. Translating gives CAWRLAGRYEQYF.